This T cell receptor beta chain was sequenced during a study of read filtering for tumor transcriptome and immune sequencing. For the study at large: The cohort had about 16 men and around 15 women aged about 40 to 90, mean about 72 years.

Study-level findings and limits: The sorted CD138-negative fraction was a mixed bone marrow immune population, not purified T cells.

Germline CDR1 is MNHEY and CDR2 is SVGAGI. V was shortened by 7 bases and J by 3 bases, with 13 bases between the two germline ends. This CDR3 contains 14 residues. The library was built from around 400 ng RNA with molecular barcoded adaptors for alpha/delta and beta/gamma chains. TCRdb reanalysed the reads using MiXCR and keeps one entry per CDR3 protein. Altogether fewer than 90,000 distinct CDR3 sequences are present, around 12% being singletons, with the ten largest covering more than 12%. This clonotype was recorded many times. Its antigen remains unknown. This TCR came from a donor at least 40 years old with multiple myeloma. The V call is TRBV6-5, the J call TRBJ2-1; D is unresolved. The specimen was a population of CD138-negative cells sorted from bone marrow. The CDR3 region is CASKTGLVYNEQFF. In DNA form, the CDR3 reads TGTGCCAGCAAGACGGGCTTAGTCTACAATGAGCAGTTCTTC.